This T cell receptor beta chain was sequenced during a study of neurological immune-mediated disorders (dated by TCRdb to 2018 to 2020). Notes on the research overall: The study compared peripheral blood TCR-beta repertoires of HTLV-I-associated myelopathy (HAM/TSP) patients, multiple sclerosis patients and healthy controls using UMI-based sequencing. The cohort was made up of approximately 71 subjects, consisting of roughly 15 HAM/TSP patients, some 35 multiple sclerosis patients and 20 healthy controls. The approximately 110 TCR-beta libraries included longitudinal samples, technical triplicates and paired sorted CD4+ and CD8+ T-cell subsets alongside PBMC samples. What the authors observed across the whole study: No identical CDR3 amino acid sequences were found to be shared among expanded clones across subjects, suggesting that TCR-beta repertoires were private in all groups. The highest TCR clonal expansion was observed in HAM/TSP patients, whereas the lowest was observed in MS patients, even when compared with healthy controls.

TCR libraries for sorted subsets were made from roughly 1 million sorted CD4+ or CD8+ T cells. Peripheral blood was subjected to Ficoll-Hypaque density gradient centrifugation to isolate PBMCs, which were then cryopreserved in liquid nitrogen. Paired sorted CD4+ and CD8+ subsets came from healthy controls, HAM/TSP patients and MS patients. To synthesize cDNA, template-switch 5'RACE was performed with a primer carrying a 10-nucleotide random unique molecular identifier so that each TCR transcript was tagged. Every sequencing run covered 15-18 subjects and yielded more than 170 million TCR-beta sequences. The RNeasy kit was used to extract total RNA. The KAPA Real-time Library Amplification kit was used to amplify TCR-beta VDJ regions with primers for the TCR constant region and the 5'RACE anchor. A first PCR added sample indexes and Illumina adaptors, and a second PCR then raised library yield. After Ampure bead purification, the roughly 650 bp TCR product was size-selected on a 2% E-gel SizeSelection system. Before pooling, library quality was checked on a Bioanalyzer, concentration was measured with Qubit, and libraries were quantified with the Kapa Library Quantification kit. An Illumina HiSeq 2500 sequenced the libraries paired-end 2 x 150 bp. To increase sequence diversity, roughly 24-31% phiX was spiked into each library pool. On the study's bioinformatics: The UMI-based MiGEC pipeline processed quality-filtered reads and removed over 75% of raw TCR sequences during error correction. VDJ genes were aligned to IMGT germline references, and clonotypes were defined by unique CDR3 amino acid sequence plus V-J genes. VDJtools evaluated clonal expansion, Shannon diversity and CDR3 relatedness (CalcPairwiseDistances, ClusterSamples); CLCbio workbench built phylogenetic trees. A clone was classed as expanded if it had 8 or more unique UMIs, a cutoff based on coefficient-of-variation modelling across technical triplicates. TCRdb took the public reads, trimmed them with fastp at Q25, ran MiXCR for clone calling and kept in-frame beta chains. Each record represents a unique CDR3 protein, reported with the most common genes and DNA among its rows. TCRdb assigned the V and J calls; the authors' analysis was not used. Present in this sample are 15,000 to 25,000 distinct CDR3 sequences, roughly 7.5% of which were seen just once. The ten largest clones capture roughly a sixth of the sample.

The V and J ends are trimmed by 0 bases and 4 bases, leaving 6 bases between them. From the cysteine up to the phenylalanine, the CDR3 has a length of 14 residues. Only the CDR3 DNA is retained, 42 bases long and in frame from the first base. The germline V gene (reference sequence) sets CDR1 to MNHNY and CDR2 to SVGAGI. The sample holds many counts of this clonotype. Its target antigen remains unknown. Base quality data are lacking; no much larger clone is found one base away. The sequence was collected from a woman aged 25-40 years with HTLV-1-associated myelopathy (HAM/TSP). The sequenced material came from CD8+ T cells from blood. The rearrangement combines TRBV6-6 with TRBJ2-2; a confident D gene designation cannot be given. For the CDR3, the sequence is CASSYSDGTGELFF. In nucleotides, the sequence is TGTGCCAGCAGTTACTCGGACGGCACCGGGGAGCTGTTTTTT.